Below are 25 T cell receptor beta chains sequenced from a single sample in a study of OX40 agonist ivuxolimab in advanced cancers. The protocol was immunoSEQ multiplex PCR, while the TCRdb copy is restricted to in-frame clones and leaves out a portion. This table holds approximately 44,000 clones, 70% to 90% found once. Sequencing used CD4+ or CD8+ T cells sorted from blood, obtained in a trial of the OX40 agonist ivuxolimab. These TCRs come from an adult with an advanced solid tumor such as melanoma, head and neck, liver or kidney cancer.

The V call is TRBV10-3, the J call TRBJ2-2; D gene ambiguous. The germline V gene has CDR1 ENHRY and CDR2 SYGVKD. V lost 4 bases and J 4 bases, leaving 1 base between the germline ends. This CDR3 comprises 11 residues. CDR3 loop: CAISATGELFF. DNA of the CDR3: TGTGCCATCAGTGCCACCGGGGAGCTGTTTTTT.

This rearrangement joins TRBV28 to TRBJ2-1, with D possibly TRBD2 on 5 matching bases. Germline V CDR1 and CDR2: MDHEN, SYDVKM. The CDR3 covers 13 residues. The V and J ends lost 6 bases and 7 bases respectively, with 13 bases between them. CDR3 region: CASRLPGINEQFF. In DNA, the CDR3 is TGTGCCAGCAGGCTACCGGGGATTAATGAGCAGTTCTTC.

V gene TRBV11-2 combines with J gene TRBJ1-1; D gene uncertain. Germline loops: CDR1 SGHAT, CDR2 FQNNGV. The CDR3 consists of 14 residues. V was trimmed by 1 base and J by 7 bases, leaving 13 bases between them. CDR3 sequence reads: CASSLVPTYHEAFF. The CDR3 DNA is TGTGCCAGCAGCTTAGTTCCCACCTATCATGAAGCTTTCTTT.

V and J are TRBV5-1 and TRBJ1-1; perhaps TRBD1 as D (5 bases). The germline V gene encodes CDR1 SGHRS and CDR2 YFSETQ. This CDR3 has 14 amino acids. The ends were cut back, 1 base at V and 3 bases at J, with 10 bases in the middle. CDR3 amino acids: CASSLQGTYTEAFF. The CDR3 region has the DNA TGCGCCAGCAGCTTGCAGGGAACCTACACTGAAGCTTTCTTT.

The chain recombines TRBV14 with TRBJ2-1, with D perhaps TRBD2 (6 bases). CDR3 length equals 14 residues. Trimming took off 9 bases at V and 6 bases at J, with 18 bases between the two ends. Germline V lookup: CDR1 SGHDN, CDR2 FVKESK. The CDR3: CARRGTRRANEQFF. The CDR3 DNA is TGTGCCAGGAGAGGGACTCGGCGGGCCAATGAGCAGTTCTTC.

The CDR3, as DNA: TGTGCCAGCAGTTCGTTAGGGGGATACGACACAGATACGCAGTATTTT. Its protein product is CASSSLGGYDTDTQYF. This chain links TRBV5-5 with TRBJ2-3; possible D gene TRBD1, 6 bases. The length of the CDR3 is 16 residues. V was pared by 5 bases and J by 2 bases, with 18 bases between. Germline CDR1 is SGHKS and CDR2 is YYEKEE (reference sequence).

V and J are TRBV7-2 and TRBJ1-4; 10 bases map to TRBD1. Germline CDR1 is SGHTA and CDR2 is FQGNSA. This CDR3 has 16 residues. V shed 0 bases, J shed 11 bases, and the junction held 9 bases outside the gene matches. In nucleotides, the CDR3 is TGTGCCAGCAGCTTAGCCGGGCCCGGGACAGGGGCTAAACTGTTTTTT. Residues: CASSLAGPGTGAKLFF.

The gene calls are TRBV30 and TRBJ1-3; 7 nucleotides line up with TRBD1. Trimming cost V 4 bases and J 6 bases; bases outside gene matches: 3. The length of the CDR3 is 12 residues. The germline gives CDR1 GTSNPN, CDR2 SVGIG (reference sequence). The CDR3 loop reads CAWTQGVNTIYF. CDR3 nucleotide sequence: TGTGCCTGGACCCAGGGGGTAAACACCATATATTTT.

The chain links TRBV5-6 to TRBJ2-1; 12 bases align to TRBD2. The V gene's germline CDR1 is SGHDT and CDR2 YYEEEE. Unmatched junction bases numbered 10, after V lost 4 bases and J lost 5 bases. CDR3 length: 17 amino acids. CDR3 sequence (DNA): TGTGCCAGCAGCCGCCGACTAGCGGGAGTGGGAAACAATGAGCAGTTCTTC. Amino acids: CASSRRLAGVGNNEQFF.

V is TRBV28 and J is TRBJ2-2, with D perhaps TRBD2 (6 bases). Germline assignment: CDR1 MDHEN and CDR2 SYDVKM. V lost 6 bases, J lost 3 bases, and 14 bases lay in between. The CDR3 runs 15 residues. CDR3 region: CASRKTRSYTGELFF. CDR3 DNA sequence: TGTGCCAGCAGGAAGACTAGGTCGTACACCGGGGAGCTGTTTTTT.

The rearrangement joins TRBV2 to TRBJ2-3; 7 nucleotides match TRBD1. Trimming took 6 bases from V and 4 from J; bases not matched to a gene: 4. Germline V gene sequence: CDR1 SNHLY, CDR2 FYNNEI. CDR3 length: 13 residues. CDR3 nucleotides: TGTGCCAGCAGGGACGGGACAGCAGATACGCAGTATTTT. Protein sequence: CASRDGTADTQYF.

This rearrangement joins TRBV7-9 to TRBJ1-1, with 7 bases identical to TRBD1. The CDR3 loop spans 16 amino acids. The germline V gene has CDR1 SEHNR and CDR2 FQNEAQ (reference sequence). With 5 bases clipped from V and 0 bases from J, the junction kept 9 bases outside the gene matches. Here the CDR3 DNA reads TGTGCCAGCAGCCCCCGACCAGGGGGGATGAACACTGAAGCTTTCTTT. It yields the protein CASSPRPGGMNTEAFF. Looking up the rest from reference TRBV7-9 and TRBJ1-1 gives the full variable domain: DTGVSQNPRHKITKRGQNVTFRCDPISEHNRLYWYRQTLGQGPEFLTYFQNEAQLEKSRLLSDRFSAERPKGSFSTLEIQRTEQGDSAMYLCASSPRPGGMNTEAFFGQGTRLTVV.

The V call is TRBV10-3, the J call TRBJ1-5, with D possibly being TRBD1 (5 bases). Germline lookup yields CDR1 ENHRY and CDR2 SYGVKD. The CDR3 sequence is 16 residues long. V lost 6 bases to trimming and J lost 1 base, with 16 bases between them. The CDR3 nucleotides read TGTGCCATCAGCGGAGGGTGGCAGGGAAGCAATCAGCCCCAGCATTTT. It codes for CAISGGWQGSNQPQHF.

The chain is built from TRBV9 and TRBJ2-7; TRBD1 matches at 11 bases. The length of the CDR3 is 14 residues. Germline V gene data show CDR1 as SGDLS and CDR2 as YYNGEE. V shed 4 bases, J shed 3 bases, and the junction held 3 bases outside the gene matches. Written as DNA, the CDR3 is TGTGCCAGCAGCCTCGGGACAGGGGGCTACGAGCAGTACTTC. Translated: CASSLGTGGYEQYF.

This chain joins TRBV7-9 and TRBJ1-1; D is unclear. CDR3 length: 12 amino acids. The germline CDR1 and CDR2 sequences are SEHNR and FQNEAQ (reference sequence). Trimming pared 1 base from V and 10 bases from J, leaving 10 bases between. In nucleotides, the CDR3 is TGTGCCAGCAGCTTAGACGTCAGAGGAGCTTTCTTT. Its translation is CASSLDVRGAFF.

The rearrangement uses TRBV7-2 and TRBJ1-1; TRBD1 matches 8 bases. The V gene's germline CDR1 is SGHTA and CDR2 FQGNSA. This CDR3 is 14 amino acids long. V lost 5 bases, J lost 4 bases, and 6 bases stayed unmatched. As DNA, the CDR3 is TGTGCCAGCAGCGCCGGACAGGGAGGCACTGAAGCTTTCTTT. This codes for CASSAGQGGTEAFF.

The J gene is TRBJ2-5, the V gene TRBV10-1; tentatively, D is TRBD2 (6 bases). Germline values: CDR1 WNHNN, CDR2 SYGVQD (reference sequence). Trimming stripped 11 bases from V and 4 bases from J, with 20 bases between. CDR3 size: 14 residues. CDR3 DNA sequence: TGCGCCGAAGGACGCGGGGTAAACACAGAGACCCAGTACTTC. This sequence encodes CAEGRGVNTETQYF.

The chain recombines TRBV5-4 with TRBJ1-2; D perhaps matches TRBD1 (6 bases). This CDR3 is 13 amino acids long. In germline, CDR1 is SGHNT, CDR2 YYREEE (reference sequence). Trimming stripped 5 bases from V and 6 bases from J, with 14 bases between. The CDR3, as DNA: TGTGCCAGCAGACCGGTTGGGGGGCATGGCTACACCTTC. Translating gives CASRPVGGHGYTF.

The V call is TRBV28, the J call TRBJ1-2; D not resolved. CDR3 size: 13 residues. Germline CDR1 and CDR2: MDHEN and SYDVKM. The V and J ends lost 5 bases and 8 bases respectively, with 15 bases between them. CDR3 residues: CASSPRLREGYTF. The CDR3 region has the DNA TGTGCCAGCAGTCCCCGGTTGAGGGAGGGCTACACCTTC.

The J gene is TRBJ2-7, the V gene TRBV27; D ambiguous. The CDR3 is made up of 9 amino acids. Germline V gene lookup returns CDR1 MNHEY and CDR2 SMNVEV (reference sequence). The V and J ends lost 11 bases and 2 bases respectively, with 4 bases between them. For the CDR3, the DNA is TGTGCCCTAACCTACGAGCAGTACTTC. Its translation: CALTYEQYF.

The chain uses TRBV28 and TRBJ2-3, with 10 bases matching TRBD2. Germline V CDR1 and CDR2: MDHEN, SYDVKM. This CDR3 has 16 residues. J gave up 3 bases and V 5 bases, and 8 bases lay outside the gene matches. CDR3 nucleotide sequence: TGTGCCAGCAGTGATCTAGCGGGAGCCCAAACAGATACGCAGTATTTT. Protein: CASSDLAGAQTDTQYF.

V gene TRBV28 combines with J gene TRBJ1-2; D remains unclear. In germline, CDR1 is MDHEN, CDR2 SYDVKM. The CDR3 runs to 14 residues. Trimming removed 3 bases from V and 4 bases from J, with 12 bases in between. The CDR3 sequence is CASSFPQLSYGYTF. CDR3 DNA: TGTGCCAGCAGTTTTCCCCAACTCAGCTATGGCTACACCTTC.

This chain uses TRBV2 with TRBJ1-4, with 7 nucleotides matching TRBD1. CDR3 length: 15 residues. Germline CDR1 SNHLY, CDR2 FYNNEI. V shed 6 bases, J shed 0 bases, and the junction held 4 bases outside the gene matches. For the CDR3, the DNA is TGTGCCAGCAGCGTACAGGGGACAACTAATGAAAAACTGTTTTTT. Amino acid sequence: CASSVQGTTNEKLFF. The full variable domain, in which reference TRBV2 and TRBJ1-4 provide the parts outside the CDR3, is EPEVTQTPSHQVTQMGQEVILRCVPISNHLYFYWYRQILGQKVEFLVSFYNNEISEKSEIFDDQFSVERPDGSNFTLKIRSTKLEDSAMYFCASSVQGTTNEKLFFGSGTQLSVL.

The CDR3 loop reads CASSLAGPSQETQYF. CDR3 in DNA: TGCGCCAGCAGCTTGGCCGGTCCCTCCCAAGAGACCCAGTACTTC. This chain uses TRBV5-1 with TRBJ2-5, with D unclear. The V end was cut by 0 bases, the J end by 1 base, with 10 bases between. The CDR3 contains 15 residues. CDR1 and CDR2 (germline): SGHRS, YFSETQ. Full variable domain (missing parts from reference TRBV5-1 and TRBJ2-5): KAGVTQTPRYLIKTRGQQVTLSCSPISGHRSVSWYQQTPGQGLQFLFEYFSETQRNKGNFPGRFSGRQFSNSRSEMNVSTLELGDSALYLCASSLAGPSQETQYFGPGTRLLVL.

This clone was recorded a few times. This chain's CDR3 is CASRAGQNTEAFF. DNA for the CDR3: TGTGCCAGCCGCGCGGGCCAGAACACTGAAGCTTTCTTT. The rearrangement links TRBV28 to TRBJ1-1; D remains unclear. Germline loops: CDR1 MDHEN, CDR2 SYDVKM. The CDR3 extends over 13 amino acids. The V end was cut by 8 bases, the J end by 1 base, with 11 bases between.